This T cell receptor beta chain was sequenced during a study of T cell repertoires in cytomegalovirus infection. Background on the study: Well-studied HLA-B-restricted CMV epitopes were used in the study alongside recently identified HLA-C-restricted ones. In public TCR beta signatures, there were indications of both CMV infection and matching HLA type.

MiXCR was run by TCRdb on the reads, yielding one entry per CDR3 protein. The sample lists around 900,000 distinct CDR3 sequences, around 31% seen once, with 11% to 15% in the top ten. Of note for this clonotype: Its antigen is as yet unknown.

The CDR3 consists of 18 residues. V dropped 0 bases and J dropped 2 bases, with 22 bases sitting between them. Per the germline V gene, CDR1 is DFQATT and CDR2 is SNEGSKA (reference sequence). Study-wide results and caveats: In two of eight donors, the top clonotype was HLA-C-restricted CMV-specific.

The source is a human donor in good health (CMV status not recorded). Some clones in this sample may be carry-over from other donors' samples. J is TRBJ1-1 and V is TRBV20-1, with a weak D call TRBD1 (5 bases). The sequences come from cultured CD8+ T cells from PBMCs, collected from culture after CMV antigen stimulation. The CDR3 DNA is TGCAGTGCTAGAGATTTGTTCGGGGACGTAGGAAAAAACACTGAAGCTTTCTTT. This gives the protein CSARDLFGDVGKNTEAFF.